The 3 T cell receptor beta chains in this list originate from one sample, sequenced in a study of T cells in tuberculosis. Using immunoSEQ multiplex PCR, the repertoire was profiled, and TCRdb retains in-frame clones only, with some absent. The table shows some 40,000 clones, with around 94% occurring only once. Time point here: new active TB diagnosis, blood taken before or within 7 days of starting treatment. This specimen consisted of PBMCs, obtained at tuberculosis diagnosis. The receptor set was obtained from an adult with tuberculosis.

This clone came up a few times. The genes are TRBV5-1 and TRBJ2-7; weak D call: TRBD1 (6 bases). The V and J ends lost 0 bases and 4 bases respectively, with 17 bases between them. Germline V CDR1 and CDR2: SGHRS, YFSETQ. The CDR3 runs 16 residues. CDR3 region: CASSLAPRGYLYEQYF. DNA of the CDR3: TGCGCCAGCAGCTTGGCCCCCAGGGGCTACTTATACGAGCAGTACTTC.

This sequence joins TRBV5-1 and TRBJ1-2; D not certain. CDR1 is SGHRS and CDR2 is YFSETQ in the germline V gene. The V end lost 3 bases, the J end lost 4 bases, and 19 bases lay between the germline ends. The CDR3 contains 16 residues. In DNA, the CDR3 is TGCGCCAGCAGCTCTCCTAATGCGGGGATCGCCTATGGCTACACCTTC. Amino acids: CASSSPNAGIAYGYTF. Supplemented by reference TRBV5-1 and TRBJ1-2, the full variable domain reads KAGVTQTPRYLIKTRGQQVTLSCSPISGHRSVSWYQQTPGQGLQFLFEYFSETQRNKGNFPGRFSGRQFSNSRSEMNVSTLELGDSALYLCASSSPNAGIAYGYTFGSGTRLTVV.

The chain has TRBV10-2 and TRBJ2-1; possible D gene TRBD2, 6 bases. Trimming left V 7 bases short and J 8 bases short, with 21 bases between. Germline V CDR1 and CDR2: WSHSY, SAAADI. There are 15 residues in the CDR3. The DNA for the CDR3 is TGCGCCAGCAAGGAATCGCGCGGGGACTGGGATGAGCAGTTCTTC. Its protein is CASKESRGDWDEQFF.